These 32 T cell receptor beta chains came from one sample sequenced in a study of T cell repertoires in cytomegalovirus infection. Using its own MiXCR run on the reads, TCRdb lists one record per CDR3 protein. Among around 280,000 distinct CDR3 sequences listed, around 9.1% were seen once. The sample taken for sequencing was PBMCs. The origin of the receptors is a human donor in good health (CMV status not recorded). Some clones in this sample may be carry-over from other donors' samples.

This clonotype came up many times. The chain carries TRBV12-3 or TRBV12-4 and TRBJ2-2; TRBD2 matches at 13 bases. The CDR3 length is 16 residues. V lost 5 bases and J lost 7; bases outside the gene matches: 7. As DNA, the CDR3 is TGTGCCAGCAGTGCGGGACTAGCGGGGAAAGGCGGGGAGCTGTTTTTT. As protein: CASSAGLAGKGGELFF.

This clonotype has just a few counts. The V gene is TRBV29-1, the J gene TRBJ2-3; the match to TRBD1 covers 7 bases. CDR1 and CDR2 (germline): SQVTM, ANQGSEA. J was trimmed by 1 base and V by 2 bases; bases with no gene match: 3. The CDR3 loop spans 14 amino acids. The CDR3 coding sequence is TGCAGCGTTGAACTAACAGGGGGCACAGATACGCAGTATTTT. Translating gives CSVELTGGTDTQYF.

This clonotype was seen many times. The gene calls are TRBV7-9 and TRBJ1-4; D uncertain. Per the germline V gene, CDR1 is SEHNR and CDR2 is FQNEAQ (reference sequence). The CDR3 spans 16 residues. Trimming took off 5 bases at V and 0 bases at J, with 13 bases between the two ends. This chain's CDR3 is CASSPRVTATNEKLFF. The CDR3 coding sequence is TGTGCCAGCAGCCCAAGGGTGACCGCAACTAATGAAAAACTGTTTTTT. Combining the CDR3 with reference TRBV7-9 and TRBJ1-4 gives the whole variable domain DTGVSQNPRHKITKRGQNVTFRCDPISEHNRLYWYRQTLGQGPEFLTYFQNEAQLEKSRLLSDRFSAERPKGSFSTLEIQRTEQGDSAMYLCASSPRVTATNEKLFFGSGTQLSVL.

The chain recombines TRBV10-2 with TRBJ2-7; 7 bases are shared with TRBD2. CDR3 length: 15 residues. The J segment lost 4 bases and the V segment lost 3 bases, leaving 9 bases of the junction unmatched. Per the germline V gene, CDR1 is WSHSY and CDR2 is SAAADI. The CDR3 DNA is TGCGCCAGCAGTGATAGTGGGGGGGGGTGGTACGAGCAGTACTTC. It translates to CASSDSGGGWYEQYF.

This clonotype was found many times. The chain couples TRBV6-2 or TRBV6-3 to TRBJ1-5, with D possibly being TRBD1 (6 bases). The germline V gene has CDR1 MNHEY and CDR2 SVGEGT. V dropped 5 bases and J dropped 4 bases, with 18 bases sitting between them. The CDR3 totals 16 residues. The CDR3 DNA reads as TGTGCCAGCAGTCCGCCGGGGGCGCCTATGAATCAGCCCCAGCATTTT. Protein: CASSPPGAPMNQPQHF.

There are a few counts of this clonotype. J is TRBJ2-1 and V is TRBV20-1; 8 bases map to TRBD1. This CDR3 region has 17 residues. From germline, CDR1 is DFQATT and CDR2 SNEGSKA (reference sequence). V trimming: 2 bases; J trimming: 8 bases; junction bases outside the gene matches: 17. CDR3 sequence: CSARSTRAGGIWDEQFF. The DNA of the CDR3 is TGCAGTGCTAGATCCACCCGGGCAGGGGGCATTTGGGATGAGCAGTTCTTC.

This clonotype was counted at least ten times. The chain is built from TRBV3-1 and TRBJ2-3; 7 bases line up with TRBD2. The CDR3 spans 17 residues. The germline V gene has CDR1 LGHDT and CDR2 YNNKEL (reference sequence). V was clipped by 0 bases and J by 6 bases; unmatched bases: 12. This chain's CDR3 is CASSQDWGGASEDTQYF. The CDR3 bases are TGTGCCAGCAGCCAAGATTGGGGGGGAGCCTCGGAGGATACGCAGTATTTT.

There are many counts of this clonotype. The V gene is TRBV28, the J gene TRBJ2-1; tentative D call: TRBD2 (7 bases). In germline, CDR1 is MDHEN, CDR2 SYDVKM. The length of the CDR3 is 15 residues. V was cut by 3 bases and J by 7 bases, with 16 bases left in between. The CDR3 DNA is TGTGCCAGCAGTTTTGGGGGGGGGGCCTTGAATGAGCAGTTCTTC. Its translation: CASSFGGGALNEQFF. Together with reference TRBV28 and TRBJ2-1, the CDR3 gives the full variable domain: DVKVTQSSRYLVKRTGEKVFLECVQDMDHENMFWYRQDPGLGLRLIYFSYDVKMKEKGDIPEGYSVSREKKERFSLILESASTNQTSMYLCASSFGGGALNEQFFGPGTRLTVL.

Many counts were recorded for this clonotype. The chain employs TRBV5-5 and TRBJ2-1; 10 positions agree with TRBD2. The junction had 4 bases not matched to a gene; V was cut back by 4 bases and J by 0 bases. Germline lookup yields CDR1 SGHKS and CDR2 YYEKEE (reference sequence). The CDR3 is 16 amino acids. The chain's CDR3 is CASSRLAGASYNEQFF. The CDR3 bases are TGTGCCAGCAGCCGGCTAGCGGGGGCCTCCTACAATGAGCAGTTCTTC.

This clonotype showed up many times. The J gene is TRBJ2-3, the V gene TRBV2; no clear D gene. The CDR3 extends over 13 amino acids. CDR1 and CDR2 from the germline V gene are SNHLY and FYNNEI. Trimming pared 5 bases from V and 3 bases from J, leaving 9 bases between. The DNA of the CDR3 is TGTGCCAGCAGTTCTCTGGGGACAGATACGCAGTATTTT. Translating gives CASSSLGTDTQYF.

This clonotype was found many times. The chain links TRBV7-9 to TRBJ1-1; no firm D call. There are 13 residues in the CDR3. Between the trimmed V and J ends, which lost 10 bases and 3 bases, there was a span of 15 bases. Germline V CDR1 and CDR2: SEHNR, FQNEAQ (reference sequence). CDR3 sequence (DNA): TGTGCCACTTCACCCCCCGGGCACACTGAAGCTTTCTTT. Its protein is CATSPPGHTEAFF.

Ten or more counts support this clonotype. The chain links TRBV19 to TRBJ1-5, with 8 positions matching TRBD1. Germline CDR1 and CDR2: LNHDA and SQIVND (reference sequence). V shed 4 bases, J shed 6 bases, and the junction held 5 bases outside the gene matches. The CDR3 is made up of 14 amino acids. The CDR3, as DNA: TGTGCCAGTAGTACGAGACAGGGGCTTCAGCCCCAGCATTTT. This translates into CASSTRQGLQPQHF.

The CDR3 coding sequence is TGCAGCGTTGGACGGAGCAATCAGCCCCAGCATTTT. Amino acid sequence: CSVGRSNQPQHF. The rearrangement uses TRBV29-1 and TRBJ1-5; D is uncertain. Germline V gene sequence: CDR1 SQVTM, CDR2 ANQGSEA. There are 12 residues in the CDR3. The germline V and J ends were trimmed by 4 bases and 1 base, with 5 bases remaining between them.

This clonotype was recorded at least ten times. The chain links TRBV2 to TRBJ1-2, with D possibly being TRBD1 (6 bases). This CDR3 comprises 14 residues. Germline CDR1 reads SNHLY; CDR2 reads FYNNEI. Trimming cost V 5 bases and J 1 base, with 11 bases left between them. The CDR3 DNA is TGTGCCAGCAGTACTACAGGGTTTAACTATGGCTACACCTTC. It yields the protein CASSTTGFNYGYTF.

V is TRBV6-4 and J is TRBJ2-2, with TRBD1 matching over 8 bases. Trimming took 6 bases from V and 4 from J; bases not matched to a gene: 4. The CDR3 consists of 14 residues. Germline V gives CDR1 MRHNA, CDR2 SNTAGT. This CDR3 reads CASRKDRATGELFF. As DNA, the CDR3 is TGTGCCAGCAGAAAGGACAGGGCCACCGGGGAGCTGTTTTTT.

This clonotype was counted ten times or more. The rearrangement joins TRBV10-3 to TRBJ2-7, with 7 bases that match TRBD2. Per the germline V gene, CDR1 is ENHRY and CDR2 is SYGVKD. The CDR3 consists of 13 residues. V shed 10 bases and J 2 bases; nucleotides not matched to a gene: 8. CDR3 bases: TGTGCCACCGTGAGCGGGGAGACCTACGAGCAGTACGTC. Translated, it gives CATVSGETYEQYV.

For this clonotype: A read error is possible here, since a much larger clone lies one base away. V usage is TRBV11-2 and J usage is TRBJ2-5; 11 bases are a match to TRBD2. The V and J ends lost 8 bases and 3 bases, in that order; junction bases with no gene match: 11. Germline CDR1 reads SGHAT; CDR2 reads FQNNGV. The CDR3 length is 16 residues. CDR3 nucleotides: TGTGCCAGCGGCCATCTACTAGCGGGGGAAGAAGAGACCCAGTACTTC. Residues: CASGHLLAGEEETQYF. Combining the CDR3 with reference TRBV11-2 and TRBJ2-5 gives the whole variable domain EAGVAQSPRYKIIEKRQSVAFWCNPISGHATLYWYQQILGQGPKLLIQFQNNGVVDDSQLPKDRFSAERLKGVDSTLKIQPAKLEDSAVYLCASGHLLAGEEETQYFGPGTRLLVL.

The chain recombines TRBV27 with TRBJ1-5; D is perhaps TRBD1 (5 bases). CDR1 is MNHEY, CDR2 SMNVEV, per germline (reference sequence). V was shortened by 5 bases and J by 1 base, with 9 bases between the two germline ends. CDR3 size: 14 residues. The CDR3 sequence is CASSLNRSNQPQHF. CDR3 DNA sequence: TGTGCCAGCAGTCTTAACAGGAGCAATCAGCCCCAGCATTTT.

This sequence joins TRBV29-1 and TRBJ1-2; D is unresolved. The CDR3 covers 14 residues. Germline assignment: CDR1 SQVTM and CDR2 ANQGSEA. Trimming removed 1 base at V and 0 bases at J, with 9 bases between. The CDR3 protein is CSVEGWATNYGYTF. The CDR3 nucleotides are TGCAGCGTTGAAGGGTGGGCTACTAACTATGGCTACACCTTC. Complete variable domain (other parts from reference TRBV29-1 and TRBJ1-2): SAVISQKPSRDICQRGTSLTIQCQVDSQVTMMFWYRQQPGQSLTLIATANQGSEATYESGFVIDKFPISRPNLTFSTLTVSNMSPEDSSIYLCSVEGWATNYGYTFGSGTRLTVV.

The chain joins TRBV2 to TRBJ1-2; 9 nucleotides align to TRBD1. Germline lookup yields CDR1 SNHLY and CDR2 FYNNEI. The J segment lost 2 bases and the V segment lost 7 bases, leaving 5 bases of the junction unmatched. The CDR3 has 14 amino acids. This CDR3 is CASNGQGPNYGYTF. The CDR3 DNA is TGTGCCAGCAATGGACAGGGGCCAAACTATGGCTACACCTTC. Filled out from reference TRBV2 and TRBJ1-2, the complete variable domain reads EPEVTQTPSHQVTQMGQEVILRCVPISNHLYFYWYRQILGQKVEFLVSFYNNEISEKSEIFDDQFSVERPDGSNFTLKIRSTKLEDSAMYFCASNGQGPNYGYTFGSGTRLTVV.

Many counts were recorded for this clonotype. This chain links TRBV5-4 with TRBJ2-2; possibly TRBD1 for D (6 bases). V shed 4 bases and J shed 1 base, with 20 bases lying between them. The CDR3 sequence is 18 residues long. CDR1 is SGHNT and CDR2 is YYREEE in the germline V gene (reference sequence). CDR3 nucleotides: TGTGCCAGCAGCGGTTTGGGTTTTAAGACAGGGAACACCGGGGAGCTGTTTTTT. It is translated as CASSGLGFKTGNTGELFF.

This clonotype was counted at least ten times. The rearrangement joins TRBV7-3 to TRBJ2-3; 8 nucleotides align to TRBD1. V lost 1 base and J lost 4; bases outside the gene matches: 7. Germline V gene sequence: CDR1 SGHTA, CDR2 FQGTGA. The CDR3 contains 16 residues. For the CDR3, the DNA is TGTGCCAGCAGCTTAAGTACAGGGGGTATGCCAGATACGCAGTATTTT. Its protein is CASSLSTGGMPDTQYF.

This clonotype was recorded many times. The rearrangement links TRBV14 to TRBJ2-2; D is unclear. V was trimmed by 0 bases and J by 4 bases, leaving 6 bases between them. The CDR3 sequence is 14 residues long. Germline assignment: CDR1 SGHDN and CDR2 FVKESK. CDR3 nucleotide sequence: TGTGCCAGCAGCCAAGATGCCAGCACCGGGGAGCTGTTTTTT. This gives the protein CASSQDASTGELFF.

This clonotype was detected many times. The chain uses TRBV6-1 and TRBJ1-6, with D uncertain. The CDR3 has 14 amino acids. The V and J ends lost 5 bases and 0 bases respectively, with 5 bases between them. Germline V lookup: CDR1 MNHNS, CDR2 SASEGT. The CDR3 protein is CASSHSSYNSPLHF. For the CDR3, the DNA is TGTGCCAGCAGTCATAGCTCCTATAATTCACCCCTCCACTTT.

This clonotype was seen ten or more times. The chain is built from TRBV6-2 or TRBV6-3 and TRBJ2-1; D might be TRBD1 (6 bases). CDR3 length: 14 amino acids. Germline loops: CDR1 MNHEY, CDR2 SVGEGT. V was pared by 2 bases and J by 3 bases, with 8 bases between. CDR3 residues: CASSYRGHYNEQFF. CDR3 nucleotide sequence: TGTGCCAGCAGTTACCGGGGACACTACAATGAGCAGTTCTTC.

This clonotype occurred a few times. This CDR3 reads CASISRESSPETQYF. The CDR3 DNA reads as TGTGCCAGCATCTCCCGAGAATCGAGCCCGGAGACCCAGTACTTC. V gene TRBV6-6 combines with J gene TRBJ2-5; D is uncertain. Germline V gene data show CDR1 as MNHNY and CDR2 as SVGAGI (reference sequence). The CDR3 consists of 15 residues. Deletions cut 7 bases from V and 5 bases from J, with 20 bases between.

This clonotype was observed many times. The chain links TRBV6-2 or TRBV6-3 to TRBJ2-5, with D tentatively TRBD2 (6 bases). Looked up from germline, CDR1 is MNHEY and CDR2 is SVGEGT. The CDR3 consists of 13 residues. Trimming removed 6 bases from V and 7 bases from J, with 15 bases in between. DNA of the CDR3: TGTGCCAGCAGCCCGGGACTCTCCTCGACCCAGTACTTC. This translates into CASSPGLSSTQYF.

This rearrangement joins TRBV18 to TRBJ1-2; 9 bases agree with TRBD1. CDR1 is KGHSH, CDR2 LQKENI, per germline. Germline trimming cut 3 bases from V and 3 bases from J; bases unmatched to any gene: 2. The CDR3 is 14 amino acids. The CDR3 reads CASSPGQGDYGYTF. The CDR3, as DNA: TGTGCCAGCTCACCGGGACAGGGCGACTATGGCTACACCTTC.

As concerns this clonotype: This may be a read error, as it is one base from a much larger clone. Without the conserved terminal phenylalanine or tryptophan, this CDR3 likely stems from a read error. The V and J genes are TRBV7-9 and TRBJ2-1; the D gene is possibly TRBD1 (5 bases). The CDR3 is 13 amino acids. V lost 6 bases, J lost 5 bases, and 11 bases lay in between. Germline V gene lookup returns CDR1 SEHNR and CDR2 FQNEAQ (reference sequence). The CDR3 nucleotides read TGTGCCAGCAGACGACAGATGAACAATGAGCAGTTCCTC. It codes for CASRRQMNNEQFL.

CDR3 sequence (DNA): TGCAGTGCTGGACAGGGGATGGTTGAGCAGTTCTTC. Translating gives CSAGQGMVEQFF. This chain links TRBV20-1 with TRBJ2-1; TRBD1 aligns across 9 bases. Trimming removed 5 bases from V and 9 bases from J; junction bases left unmatched: 5. Germline lookup yields CDR1 DFQATT and CDR2 SNEGSKA (reference sequence). The length of the CDR3 is 12 residues.

The chain joins TRBV5-4 to TRBJ1-5; tentatively, D is TRBD1 (6 bases). V lost 2 bases to trimming and J lost 3 bases, with 9 bases between them. The CDR3 loop spans 14 amino acids. The V gene's germline CDR1 is SGHNT and CDR2 YYREEE (reference sequence). CDR3 region: CASSFAGVNQPQHF. Here the CDR3 DNA reads TGTGCCAGCAGCTTCGCAGGGGTCAATCAGCCCCAGCATTTT.

This clonotype has ten or more counts. The rearrangement joins TRBV2 to TRBJ2-1, with 7 bases identical to TRBD1. Germline lookup yields CDR1 SNHLY and CDR2 FYNNEI. The CDR3 runs 13 residues. V lost 7 bases and J lost 5; bases outside the gene matches: 5. CDR3 sequence: CASMGQPNNEQFF. CDR3 nucleotide sequence: TGTGCCAGCATGGGACAGCCCAACAATGAGCAGTTCTTC.